The TCR beta chain under discussion was sequenced for a study of shared clonotypes between healthy human individuals. Study context: Each donor's CD4 naive and CD4 memory cells filled three plates apiece, CD8 naive two, and CD8 memory one.

Germline lookup yields CDR1 MDHEN and CDR2 SYDVKM. The germline V and J ends were trimmed by 6 bases and 3 bases, with 12 bases remaining between them. This CDR3 has 13 residues. Assay used: immunoSEQ multiplex PCR; TCRdb lists only in-frame clones, some missing. The data show fewer than 200,000 clones, with over 85% seen just once and around 0.067% held by the top ten. The chain joins TRBV28 to TRBJ2-7; the D is unclear. The TCR sequence derives from a woman in her thirties in good health. Sequencing was carried out using naive CD4+ T cells sorted from blood. Sample subset: CD45RA+ positively selected. The CDR3 coding sequence is TGTGCCAGCAGAATGCAGTCGGGCTACGAGCAGTACTTC. Encoded protein: CASRMQSGYEQYF.